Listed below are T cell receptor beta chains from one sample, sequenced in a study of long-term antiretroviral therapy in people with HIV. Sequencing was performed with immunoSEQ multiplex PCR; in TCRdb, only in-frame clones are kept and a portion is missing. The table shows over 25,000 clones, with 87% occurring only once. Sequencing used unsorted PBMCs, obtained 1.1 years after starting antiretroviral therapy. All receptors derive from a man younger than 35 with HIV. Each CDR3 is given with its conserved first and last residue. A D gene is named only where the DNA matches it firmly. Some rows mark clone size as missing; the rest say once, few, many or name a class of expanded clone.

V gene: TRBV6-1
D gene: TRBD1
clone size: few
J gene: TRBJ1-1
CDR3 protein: CASSDHRGTTEAFF
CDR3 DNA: TGTGCCAGCAGTGACCACAGGGGGACCACTGAAGCTTTCTTT

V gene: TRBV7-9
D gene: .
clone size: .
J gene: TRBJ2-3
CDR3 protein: CASSPENTDTQYF
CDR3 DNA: TGTGCCAGCAGCCCCGAGAACACAGATACGCAGTATTTT

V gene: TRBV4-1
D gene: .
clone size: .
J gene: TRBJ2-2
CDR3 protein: CASSLPGGGTGELFF
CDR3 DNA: TGCGCCAGCAGCCTTCCAGGAGGCGGCACCGGGGAGCTGTTTTTT

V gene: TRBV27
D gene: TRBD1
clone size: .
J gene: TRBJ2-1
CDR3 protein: CASSLSWDRGLYEQFF
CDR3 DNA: TGTGCCAGCAGTTTATCGTGGGACAGGGGGCTCTATGAGCAGTTCTTC

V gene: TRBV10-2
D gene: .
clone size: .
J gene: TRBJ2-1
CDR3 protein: CASSVTDNEQFF
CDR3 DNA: TGCGCCAGCAGTGTGACAGACAATGAGCAGTTCTTC

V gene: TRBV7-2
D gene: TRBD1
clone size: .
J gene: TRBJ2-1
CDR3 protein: CASSPMGQDYNEQFF
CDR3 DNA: TGTGCCAGCAGCCCCATGGGACAGGATTACAATGAGCAGTTCTTC

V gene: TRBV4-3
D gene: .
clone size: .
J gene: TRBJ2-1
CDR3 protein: CASSQLIGGRNNEQFF
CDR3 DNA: TGCGCCAGCAGCCAGCTCATCGGGGGCAGAAACAATGAGCAGTTCTTC

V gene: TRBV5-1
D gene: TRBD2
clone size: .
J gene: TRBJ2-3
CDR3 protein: CASSLGLAGLTDTQYF
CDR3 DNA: TGCGCCAGCAGCTTGGGATTAGCGGGACTCACAGATACGCAGTATTTT

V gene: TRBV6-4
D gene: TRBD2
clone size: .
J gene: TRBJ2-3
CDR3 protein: CASSDSTSGGDTQYF
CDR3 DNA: TGTGCCAGCAGTGACTCGACTAGCGGGGGAGATACGCAGTATTTT

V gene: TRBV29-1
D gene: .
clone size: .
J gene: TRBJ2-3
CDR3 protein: CSSDPGRSDTQYF
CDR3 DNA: TGCAGCTCCGACCCAGGCCGGTCAGATACGCAGTATTTT

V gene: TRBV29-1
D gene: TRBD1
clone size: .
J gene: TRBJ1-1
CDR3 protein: CSASQTGRDTEAFF
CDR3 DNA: TGCAGCGCATCACAGACAGGGAGGGACACTGAAGCTTTCTTT

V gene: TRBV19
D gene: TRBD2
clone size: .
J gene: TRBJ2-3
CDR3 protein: CASRPHSGTSGSTDTQYF
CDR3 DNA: TGTGCCAGTAGACCACACTCCGGGACTAGCGGAAGCACAGATACGCAGTATTTT

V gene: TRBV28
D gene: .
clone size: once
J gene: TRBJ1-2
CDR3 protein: CAIRGDYYGYTF
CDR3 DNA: TGTGCCATCCGGGGGGACTACTATGGCTACACCTTC

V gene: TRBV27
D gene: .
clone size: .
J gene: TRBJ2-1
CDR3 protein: CASSSTVNEQFF
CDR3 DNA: TGTGCCAGCAGCTCTACGGTCAATGAGCAGTTCTTC

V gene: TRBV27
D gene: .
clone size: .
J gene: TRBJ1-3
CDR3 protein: CASGRGFGNTIYF
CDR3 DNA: TGTGCCAGTGGCAGGGGTTTTGGAAACACCATATATTTT

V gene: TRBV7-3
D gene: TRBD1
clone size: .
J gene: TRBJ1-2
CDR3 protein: CASSVTGGAGYGYTF
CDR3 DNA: TGTGCCAGCAGCGTTACAGGGGGCGCGGGCTATGGCTACACCTTC

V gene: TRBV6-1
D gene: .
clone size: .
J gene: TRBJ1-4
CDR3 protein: CASSEGVGEGEKLFF
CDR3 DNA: TGTGCCAGCAGCGAAGGTGTAGGGGAAGGTGAAAAACTGTTTTTT

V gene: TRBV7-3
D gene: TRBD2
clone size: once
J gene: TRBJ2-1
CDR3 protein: CASSLVGGGTSYNEQFF
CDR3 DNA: TGTGCCAGCAGCTTGGTCGGCGGGGGGACCTCCTACAATGAGCAGTTCTTC

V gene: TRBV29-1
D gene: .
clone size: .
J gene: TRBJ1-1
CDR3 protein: CSVEDRGTTAFF
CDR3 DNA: TGCAGCGTTGAAGATCGCGGAACGACAGCTTTCTTT

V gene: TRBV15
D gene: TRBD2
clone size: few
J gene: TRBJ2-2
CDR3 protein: CATSSPVTSGIVIAGELFF
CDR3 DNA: TGTGCCACCAGCAGCCCGGTGACTAGCGGGATCGTTATTGCCGGGGAGCTGTTTTTT

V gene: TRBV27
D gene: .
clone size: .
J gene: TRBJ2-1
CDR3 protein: CASRRREYNEQFF
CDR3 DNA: TGTGCCAGCAGGCGGCGGGAATACAATGAGCAGTTCTTC

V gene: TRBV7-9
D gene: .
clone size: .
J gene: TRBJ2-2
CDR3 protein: CASTHSGELFF
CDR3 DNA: TGTGCCAGCACCCACTCAGGGGAGCTGTTTTTT

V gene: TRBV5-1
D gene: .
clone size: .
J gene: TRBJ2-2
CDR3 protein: CASSLGASGELFF
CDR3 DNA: TGCGCCAGCAGCTTGGGTGCATCCGGGGAGCTGTTTTTT

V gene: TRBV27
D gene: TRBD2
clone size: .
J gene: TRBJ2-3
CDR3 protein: CASSLTSGRAPDTQYF
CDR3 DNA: TGTGCCAGCAGTCTGACTAGCGGGAGGGCCCCAGATACGCAGTATTTT

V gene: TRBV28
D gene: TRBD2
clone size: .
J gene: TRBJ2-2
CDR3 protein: CASSLAGNTGELFF
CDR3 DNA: TGTGCCAGCAGCCTAGCGGGAAACACCGGGGAGCTGTTTTTT

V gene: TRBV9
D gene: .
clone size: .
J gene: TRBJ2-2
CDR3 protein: CASSVWRTGELFF
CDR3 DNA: TGTGCCAGCAGCGTATGGCGGACCGGGGAGCTGTTTTTT

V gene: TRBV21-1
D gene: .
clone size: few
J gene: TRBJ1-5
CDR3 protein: CASIEGRGQPQHF
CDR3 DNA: TGTGCCAGCATAGAGGGCCGGGGCCAGCCCCAGCATTTT

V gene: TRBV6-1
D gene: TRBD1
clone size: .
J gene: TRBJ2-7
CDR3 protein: CASGGGTGVSYEQYF
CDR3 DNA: TGTGCCAGCGGAGGGGGGACAGGGGTTTCCTACGAGCAGTACTTC

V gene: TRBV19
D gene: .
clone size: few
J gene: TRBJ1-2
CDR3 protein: CAIKGPLYGYTF
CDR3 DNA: TGTGCCATTAAGGGACCGCTGTATGGCTACACCTTC

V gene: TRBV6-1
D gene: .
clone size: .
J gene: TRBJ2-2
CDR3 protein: CASSERGGHGELFF
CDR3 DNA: TGTGCCAGCAGTGAGAGGGGGGGCCACGGGGAGCTGTTTTTT